The next 22 T cell receptor beta chains were all read from a single sample in a study of shared clonotypes between healthy human individuals. Profiling relied on immunoSEQ multiplex PCR, and the TCRdb table lists in-frame clones only, not all of them. Altogether around 650,000 clones are present, roughly 96% being singletons, with the ten largest covering less than 0.13%. Positive CCR7 selection of CD45RO-negative cells yielded the naive CD8 cells, and terminally differentiated effector memory CD45RA+ cells were excluded. The source material was naive CD8+ T cells sorted from blood. The source is a woman aged 25 to 45 in good health.

The chain links TRBV28 to TRBJ2-5; TRBD2 agrees at 11 bases. This CDR3 region has 15 residues. CDR1 is MDHEN, CDR2 SYDVKM, per germline. V lost 6 bases, J lost 2 bases, and 5 bases stayed unmatched. The DNA of the CDR3 is TGTGCCAGCAGACCGGGACTAGCGGAACAAGAGACCCAGTACTTC. This encodes CASRPGLAEQETQYF.

With respect to this clone: The same CDR3 can be traced to other DNA sequences in this sample. V usage is TRBV27 and J usage is TRBJ2-1; weak D call: TRBD1 (6 bases). Trimming removed 2 bases at V and 4 bases at J, with 9 bases between. CDR3 length equals 14 residues. Germline CDR1 is MNHEY and CDR2 is SMNVEV (reference sequence). The CDR3 here is CASSLGDTYNEQFF. The CDR3 nucleotides read TGTGCCAGCAGTTTAGGGGACACTTACAATGAGCAGTTCTTC.

The chain recombines TRBV28 with TRBJ2-5, with D possibly being TRBD2 (5 bases). Germline V lookup: CDR1 MDHEN, CDR2 SYDVKM. Between the trimmed V and J ends, which lost 5 bases and 5 bases, there was a span of 12 bases. CDR3 size: 13 residues. The DNA of the CDR3 is TGTGCCAGCAGTCTAACAGTAGCGGAGACCCAGTACTTC. Its protein product is CASSLTVAETQYF.

About this clone itself: Germline is not matched at one junction end, which may reflect a read error. V and J are TRBV13 and TRBJ2-7, with 11 bases matching TRBD2. Germline-derived CDR1 and CDR2 are PRHDT and FYEKMQ (reference sequence). The CDR3 loop spans 16 amino acids. The CDR3 coding sequence is TGTGCCAGCAGCACCCCCCCGACTAGCGGGACCTACGTGCAGTACTTC. Its translation: CASSTPPTSGTYVQYF.

As for this clone: Its ends do not fully match the called genes, so a read error is possible. This chain connects TRBV4-1 to TRBJ2-1; possibly TRBD2 for D (5 bases). CDR3 length equals 14 residues. Germline V CDR1 and CDR2: MGHRA, YSYEKL. CDR3: CASSQVGAYNEQFF. For the CDR3, the DNA is TGCGCCAGCAGCCAAGTGGGAGCCTATAATGAGCAGTTCTTC.

The chain has TRBV5-4 and TRBJ2-7, with D possibly called TRBD1 or TRBD2 (6 bases each). Germline loops: CDR1 SGHNT, CDR2 YYREEE (reference sequence). The CDR3 has 14 amino acids. Trimming cost V 3 bases and J 2 bases, with 12 bases left between them. The CDR3 sequence: CASSSGDNTYEQYF. CDR3 coding DNA: TGTGCCAGCAGCTCGGGGGACAACACCTACGAGCAGTACTTC.

This clone was recorded only once. The chain couples TRBV14 to TRBJ2-1; TRBD2 matches 11 bases. After removal of 1 base from V and 2 bases from J, the junction contained 1 base not matched to a gene. This CDR3 has 16 residues. The germline V gene encodes CDR1 SGHDN and CDR2 FVKESK. The CDR3 bases are TGTGCCAGCAGCCAAGGACTAGCGGGACCCTACAATGAGCAGTTCTTC. Amino acids: CASSQGLAGPYNEQFF.

The chain has TRBV19 and TRBJ2-1; D is unresolved. The CDR3 runs to 14 residues. Trimming removed 2 bases from V and 3 bases from J, with 8 bases in between. Germline V gene lookup returns CDR1 LNHDA and CDR2 SQIVND (reference sequence). The CDR3 bases are TGTGCCAGTAGTATAATGCGCGGCTACAATGAGCAGTTCTTC. Translating gives CASSIMRGYNEQFF.

This clone was seen a single time. The CDR3 bases are TGTGCCAGCAGTCCCCATTCCGCGGGAGGGCCTGGGACCCAGTACTTC. Protein: CASSPHSAGGPGTQYF. V gene TRBV27 combines with J gene TRBJ2-5; 9 bases are shared with TRBD2. Losses at the gene ends were 5 bases for V and 7 bases for J; bases not matched to a gene: 14. Per germline, CDR1 MNHEY and CDR2 SMNVEV (reference sequence). The CDR3 runs to 16 residues.

The chain is built from TRBV9 and TRBJ2-7; 9 bases line up with TRBD1. Germline V CDR1 and CDR2: SGDLS, YYNGEE. Trimming removed 4 bases from V and 6 bases from J; junction bases left unmatched: 8. CDR3 length equals 14 residues. DNA of the CDR3: TGTGCCAGCAGCACAGGGGACAGGGCTGGCGAGCAGTACTTC. As protein: CASSTGDRAGEQYF.

The chain combines TRBV11-3 with TRBJ2-1, with no clear D. The CDR3 runs 13 residues. The germline gives CDR1 SGHNT, CDR2 YENEEA. V shed 0 bases and J shed 8 bases, with 8 bases lying between them. The CDR3 region has the DNA TGTGCCAGCAGCTTAGAGTTAGGCGATGAGCAGTTCTTC. It is translated as CASSLELGDEQFF.

This sequence joins TRBV7-9 and TRBJ2-6; TRBD1 aligns across 9 bases. Germline V gene sequence: CDR1 SEHNR, CDR2 FQNEAQ (reference sequence). Germline trimming cut 1 base from V and 2 bases from J; bases unmatched to any gene: 3. This CDR3 is built from 17 residues. CDR3 bases: TGTGCCAGCAGCTTAGGGACAGGGGTCACTGGGGCCAACGTCCTGACTTTC. Protein sequence: CASSLGTGVTGANVLTF.

This sequence joins TRBV15 and TRBJ1-6, with a tentative D call TRBD1 (5 bases). V shed 0 bases and J shed 9 bases, with 15 bases lying between them. Germline V gene lookup returns CDR1 LNHNV and CDR2 YYDKDF (reference sequence). The CDR3 has 16 residues. The CDR3 here is CATSREGADRASPLHF. The CDR3 coding sequence is TGTGCCACCAGCAGAGAAGGGGCAGACCGCGCTTCACCCCTCCACTTT.

J is TRBJ1-5 and V is TRBV27; D is undetermined. The V end lost 7 bases, the J end lost 0 bases, and 10 bases lay between the germline ends. The CDR3 runs 14 residues. The V gene's germline CDR1 is MNHEY and CDR2 SMNVEV (reference sequence). The CDR3 spells CASKILNSNQPQHF. As DNA, the CDR3 is TGTGCCAGCAAAATCTTGAATAGCAATCAGCCCCAGCATTTT.

V is TRBV5-5 and J is TRBJ2-3; 12 bases match TRBD2. The CDR3 is 17 residues long. Per germline, CDR1 SGHKS and CDR2 YYEKEE (reference sequence). Unmatched junction bases numbered 7, after V lost 3 bases and J lost 2 bases. Here the CDR3 DNA reads TGTGCCAGCAGCTCCGGACTAGCGGGACTCTTCACAGATACGCAGTATTTT. It encodes CASSSGLAGLFTDTQYF.

The chain recombines TRBV28 with TRBJ2-1; D ambiguous. The germline V and J ends were trimmed by 2 bases and 0 bases, with 2 bases remaining between them. The CDR3 is 13 amino acids. Germline lookup yields CDR1 MDHEN and CDR2 SYDVKM. This CDR3 reads CASSLSSYNEQFF. The CDR3 DNA sequence: TGTGCCAGCAGTTTAAGCTCCTACAATGAGCAGTTCTTC.

In the case of this clone: Compared with germline, one end of the junction differs, possibly owing to a read error. The chain has TRBV13 and TRBJ2-3; perhaps TRBD2 as D (6 bases). The CDR3 is 16 residues long. Germline values: CDR1 PRHDT, CDR2 FYEKMQ (reference sequence). CDR3 sequence: CASSLGLPISTDTQYF. DNA of the CDR3: TGTGCCAGCAGCCTAGGACTACCGATAAGCACAGATACGCAGTATTTT.

This clone was observed once. V gene TRBV6-5 combines with J gene TRBJ2-7; D is perhaps TRBD1 (6 bases). V was clipped by 2 bases and J by 4 bases, with 15 bases between them. The CDR3 totals 15 residues. Germline V gene sequence: CDR1 MNHEY, CDR2 SVGAGI. This CDR3 is CASSYAVTGRYEQYF. The CDR3 bases are TGTGCCAGCAGTTACGCGGTTACAGGGCGGTACGAGCAGTACTTC.

CDR3 nucleotide sequence: TGTGCCAGCAGCCCGTCTGACGACGGAAAAATAACCCAGTACTTC. This codes for CASSPSDDGKITQYF. The rearrangement joins TRBV7-8 to TRBJ2-5; the D is unclear. Looked up from germline, CDR1 is SGHVS and CDR2 is FQNEAQ. V shed 5 bases and J shed 8 bases, with 21 bases lying between them. The CDR3 extends over 15 amino acids.

Details on this clone: This sample also contains other DNA sequences that code for the same CDR3. The V gene is TRBV9, the J gene TRBJ2-2; no reliable D call. V dropped 5 bases and J dropped 4 bases, with 6 bases sitting between them. The length of the CDR3 is 12 residues. Germline V gene lookup returns CDR1 SGDLS and CDR2 YYNGEE. This CDR3 reads CASSGVTGELFF. DNA for the CDR3: TGTGCCAGCAGTGGGGTCACCGGGGAGCTGTTTTTT.

For this clone: The sample contains more than one DNA sequence encoding this CDR3. The V call is TRBV7-2, the J call TRBJ1-1; D is undetermined. V gave up 3 bases and J gave up 3 bases, with 5 bases separating them. This CDR3 contains 12 residues. Germline-derived CDR1 and CDR2 are SGHTA and FQGNSA. The CDR3 is CASSLGYTEAFF. The CDR3 DNA reads as TGTGCCAGCAGCTTGGGGTACACTGAAGCTTTCTTT.

In DNA form, the CDR3 reads TGTGCCAGCAGCCCCCTCCGGGGGGGCACCTATGAAGCTTTCTTT. Its protein is CASSPLRGGTYEAFF. J is TRBJ1-1 and V is TRBV9; weak D call: TRBD1 (6 bases). This CDR3 has 15 residues. V lost 4 bases, J lost 7 bases, and 20 bases lay in between. Germline V gene sequence: CDR1 SGDLS, CDR2 YYNGEE.